This T cell receptor (beta chain) emerged from a study of cytomegalovirus exposure and HLA in healthy donors. Overall study: Approximately 190 million T cells yielded 100 million to 130 million unique TCR beta sequences, as an earlier analysis found.

PCR primers comprised 60 Vbeta and 13 Jbeta primers. Generated by immunoSEQ multiplex PCR, the TCRdb table keeps only in-frame clones and is missing some. The sample lists some 110,000 clones, roughly four fifths seen once, with 1% to 1.5% in the top ten. The CDR3 sequence is 15 residues long. V lost 10 bases and J lost 1, with 19 bases in between. The V gene's germline CDR1 is MDHEN and CDR2 SYDVKM. The sequence was collected from a middle-aged man in good health and CMV-seronegative. This chain connects TRBV28 to TRBJ1-1; maybe TRBD1 (6 bases). Sample: PBMCs. Written as DNA, the CDR3 is TGTGCCACCCTCAGGTTGGGGACACCGAACACTGAAGCTTTCTTT. This gives the protein CATLRLGTPNTEAFF.